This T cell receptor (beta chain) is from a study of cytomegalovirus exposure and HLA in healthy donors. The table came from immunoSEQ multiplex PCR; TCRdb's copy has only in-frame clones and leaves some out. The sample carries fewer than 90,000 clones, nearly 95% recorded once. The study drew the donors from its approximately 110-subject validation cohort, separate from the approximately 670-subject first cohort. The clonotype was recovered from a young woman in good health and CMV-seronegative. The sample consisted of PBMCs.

The chain's CDR3 is CASSARYPSNEQFF. The CDR3 DNA follows: TGTGCCAGCAGTGCCCGGTACCCTTCCAATGAGCAGTTCTTC. V usage is TRBV2 and J usage is TRBJ2-1; D call uncertain. The germline V gene encodes CDR1 SNHLY and CDR2 FYNNEI. Trimming cost V 4 bases and J 6 bases, with 13 bases left between them. CDR3 length: 14 amino acids.